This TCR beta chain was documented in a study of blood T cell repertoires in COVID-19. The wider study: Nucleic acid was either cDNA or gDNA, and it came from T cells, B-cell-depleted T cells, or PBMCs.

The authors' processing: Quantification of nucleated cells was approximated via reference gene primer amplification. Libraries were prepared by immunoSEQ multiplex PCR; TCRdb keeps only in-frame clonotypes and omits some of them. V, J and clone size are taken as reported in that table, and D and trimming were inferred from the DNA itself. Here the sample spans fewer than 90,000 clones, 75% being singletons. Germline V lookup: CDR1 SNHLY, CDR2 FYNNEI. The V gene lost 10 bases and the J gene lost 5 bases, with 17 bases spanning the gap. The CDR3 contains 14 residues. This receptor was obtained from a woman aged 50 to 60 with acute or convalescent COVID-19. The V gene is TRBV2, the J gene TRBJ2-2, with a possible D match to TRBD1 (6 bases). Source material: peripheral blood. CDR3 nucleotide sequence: TGTGCCATAATGACAGGAGGAGTTACCGGGGAGCTGTTTTTT. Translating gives CAIMTGGVTGELFF.